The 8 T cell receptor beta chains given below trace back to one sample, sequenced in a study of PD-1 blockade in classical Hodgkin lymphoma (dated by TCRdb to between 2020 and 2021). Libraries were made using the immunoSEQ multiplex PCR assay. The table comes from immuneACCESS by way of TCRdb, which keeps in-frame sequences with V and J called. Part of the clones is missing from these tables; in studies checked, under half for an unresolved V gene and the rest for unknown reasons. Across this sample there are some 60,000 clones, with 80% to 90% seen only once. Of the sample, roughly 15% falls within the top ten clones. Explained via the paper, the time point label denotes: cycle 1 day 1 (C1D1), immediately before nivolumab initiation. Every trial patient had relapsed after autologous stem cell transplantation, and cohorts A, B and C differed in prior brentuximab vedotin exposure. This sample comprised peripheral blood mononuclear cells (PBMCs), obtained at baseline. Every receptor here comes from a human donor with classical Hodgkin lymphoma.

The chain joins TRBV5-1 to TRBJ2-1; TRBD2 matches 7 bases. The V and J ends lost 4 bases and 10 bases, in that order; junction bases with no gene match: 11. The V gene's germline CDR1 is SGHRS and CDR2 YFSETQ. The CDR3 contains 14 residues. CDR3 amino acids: CASSPGGTNPEQFF. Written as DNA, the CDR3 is TGCGCCAGCAGCCCTGGGGGGACTAATCCGGAGCAGTTCTTC. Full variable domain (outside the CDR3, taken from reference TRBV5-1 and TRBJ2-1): KAGVTQTPRYLIKTRGQQVTLSCSPISGHRSVSWYQQTPGQGLQFLFEYFSETQRNKGNFPGRFSGRQFSNSRSEMNVSTLELGDSALYLCASSPGGTNPEQFFGPGTRLTVL.

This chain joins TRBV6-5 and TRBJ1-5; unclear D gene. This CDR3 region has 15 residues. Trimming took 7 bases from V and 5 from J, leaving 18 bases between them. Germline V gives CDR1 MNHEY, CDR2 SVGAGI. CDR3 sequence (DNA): TGTGCCAGCAAACCGACCCCAGAAAGGTATCAGCCCCAGCATTTT. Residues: CASKPTPERYQPQHF.

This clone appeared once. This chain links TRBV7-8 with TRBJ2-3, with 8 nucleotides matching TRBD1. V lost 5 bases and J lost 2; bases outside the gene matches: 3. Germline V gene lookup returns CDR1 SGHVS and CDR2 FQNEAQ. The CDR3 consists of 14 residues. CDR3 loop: CASSRTGNTDTQYF. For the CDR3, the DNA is TGTGCCAGCAGCCGGACAGGGAACACAGATACGCAGTATTTT.

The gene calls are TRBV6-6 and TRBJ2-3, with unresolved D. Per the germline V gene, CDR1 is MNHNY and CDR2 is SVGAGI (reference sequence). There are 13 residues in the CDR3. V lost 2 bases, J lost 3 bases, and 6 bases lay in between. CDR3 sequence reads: CASSYLGTDTQYF. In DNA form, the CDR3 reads TGTGCCAGCAGTTACCTGGGGACAGATACGCAGTATTTT.

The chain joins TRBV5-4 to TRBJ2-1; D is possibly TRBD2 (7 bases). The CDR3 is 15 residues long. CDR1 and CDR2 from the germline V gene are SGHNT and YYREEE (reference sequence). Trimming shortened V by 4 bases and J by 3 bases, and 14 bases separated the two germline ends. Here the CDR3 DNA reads TGTGCCAGCAGCAGGGGGGGGTTCGACTACAATGAGCAGTTCTTC. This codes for CASSRGGFDYNEQFF.

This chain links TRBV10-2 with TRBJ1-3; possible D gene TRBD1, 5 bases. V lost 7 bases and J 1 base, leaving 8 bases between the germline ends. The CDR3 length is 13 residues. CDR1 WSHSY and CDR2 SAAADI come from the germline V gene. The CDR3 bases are TGCGCCAGCAAAGGGGTGTCTGGAAACACCATATATTTT. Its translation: CASKGVSGNTIYF.

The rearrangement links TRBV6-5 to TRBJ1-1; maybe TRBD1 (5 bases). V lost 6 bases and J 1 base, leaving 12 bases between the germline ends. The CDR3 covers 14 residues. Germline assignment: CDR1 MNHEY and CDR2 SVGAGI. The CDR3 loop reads CASSGGEQNTEAFF. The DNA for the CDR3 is TGTGCCAGCAGCGGGGGGGAACAGAACACTGAAGCTTTCTTT.

The CDR3 loop is CASSLSHGAPLHF. Written as DNA, the CDR3 is TGTGCCAGCAGCCTCTCTCACGGAGCACCCCTCCACTTT. This chain links TRBV11-2 with TRBJ1-6, with D unclear. The CDR3 spans 13 residues. Per the germline V gene, CDR1 is SGHAT and CDR2 is FQNNGV. V lost 5 bases and J lost 11, with 13 bases in between.